These 5 T cell receptor beta chains share one sample of origin, sequenced in a study of blood T cell repertoires in COVID-19. Assay: immunoSEQ multiplex PCR; the TCRdb copy retains only in-frame clones and omits some. The table has about 260,000 clones, about nine tenths seen once. Specimen: peripheral blood. Receptors were obtained from a man in his forties who had recovered from COVID-19.

The chain is built from TRBV7-8 and TRBJ2-3; perhaps TRBD2 as D (5 bases). The CDR3 covers 16 residues. Trimming took off 5 bases at V and 1 base at J, with 16 bases between the two ends. Germline lookup yields CDR1 SGHVS and CDR2 FQNEAQ. CDR3 in amino acids: CASSAISARGTDTQYF. Written as DNA, the CDR3 is TGTGCCAGCAGCGCGATTTCTGCGAGGGGCACAGATACGCAGTATTTT.

The chain carries TRBV5-8 and TRBJ1-6; D might be TRBD1 (5 bases). Germline loops: CDR1 SGHTS, CDR2 YDEGEE. The CDR3 has 13 amino acids. V was shortened by 5 bases and J by 9 bases, with 12 bases between the two germline ends. The CDR3 nucleotides are TGTGCCAGCAGGGGGGGAGGTATTTCACCCCTCCACTTT. Protein: CASRGGGISPLHF.

Only one count was recorded for this clone. V gene TRBV9 combines with J gene TRBJ2-2; TRBD2 agrees at 7 bases. CDR1 and CDR2 (germline): SGDLS, YYNGEE. V dropped 4 bases and J dropped 5; count of bases not matched to a gene: 17. This CDR3 has 18 amino acids. CDR3: CASSPRGEGRGLTGELFF. The CDR3 DNA follows: TGTGCCAGCAGCCCCCGCGGGGAGGGACGGGGTCTGACCGGGGAGCTGTTTTTT.

This clone showed up just once. The gene calls are TRBV19 and TRBJ2-3; no definite D call. Trimming left V 1 base short and J 2 bases short, with 4 bases between. This CDR3 has 13 residues. Per the germline V gene, CDR1 is LNHDA and CDR2 is SQIVND (reference sequence). CDR3 nucleotides: TGTGCCAGTAGTATAGGTCACACAGATACGCAGTATTTT. Encoded protein: CASSIGHTDTQYF.

The rearrangement uses TRBV5-1 and TRBJ2-1; a possible D gene is TRBD1 (6 bases). Germline values: CDR1 SGHRS, CDR2 YFSETQ. The CDR3 has 16 residues. V was pared by 5 bases and J by 0 bases, with 15 bases between. The CDR3 nucleotides are TGCGCCAGCAGGCAGGGGCAGCAGAGCTCCTACAATGAGCAGTTCTTC. Encoded protein: CASRQGQQSSYNEQFF.